This T cell receptor (beta chain) was sequenced in a study of identifying expanded T cells in peripheral blood. CDR3 size: 15 residues. V lost 0 bases to trimming and J lost 0 bases, with 9 bases between them. Germline assignment: CDR1 SGHTA and CDR2 FQGNSA. Profiled with immunoSEQ multiplex PCR; TCRdb holds only in-frame clones, not every one. The table includes approximately 85,000 clones, 84% detected once. The TCR sequence derives from a person between 18 and 69 years old in good health. Sequencing used blood. The chain carries TRBV7-2 and TRBJ2-7; weak D call: TRBD2 (6 bases). The CDR3 region is CASSLAGGSSYEQYF. The CDR3 nucleotides read TGTGCCAGCAGCTTAGCGGGGGGATCCTCCTACGAGCAGTACTTC.